This T cell receptor (beta chain) is from a study of cytomegalovirus exposure and HLA in healthy donors. General study results and limits: Reportedly, diagnosis of cytomegalovirus status by the classifier showed high specificity and sensitivity. TCR beta chains associated with HLA were, in a later analysis, more clonally expanded than equally common others.

On this clone itself: As yet, its antigen is unknown.

The PCR employed 60 Vbeta primers together with 13 Jbeta primers. The protocol was immunoSEQ multiplex PCR, while the TCRdb copy is restricted to in-frame clones and leaves out a portion. The top ten clones hold 1% to 1.5% of a sample with 250,000 or so clones, more than 75% of them seen once. The sequence derives from a human donor in good health. Input material: PBMCs.

In nucleotides, the CDR3 is TGTGCCAGCAGTTTCCGGGGACTAGCGGAGTACAATGAGCAGTTCTTC. Amino acids: CASSFRGLAEYNEQFF. The chain has TRBV27 and TRBJ2-1, with 11 bases lining up with TRBD2. This CDR3 comprises 16 residues. Germline V gene data show CDR1 as MNHEY and CDR2 as SMNVEV (reference sequence). The V gene end was trimmed by 3 bases and the J gene end by 4 bases; junction bases not matched to a gene: 5.